This T cell receptor (beta chain) was identified in a study of vaccination effects on CD4 cells after COVID-19. Assay: immunoSEQ multiplex PCR; the TCRdb copy retains only in-frame clones and omits some. The sample records approximately 83,000 clones, over 70% being singletons. Expansion of antigen-specific CD4+ T cells with viral peptide pools was carried out by the ViraFEST assay before sequencing. Isolating CD4+ T cells followed about 11 days of culture. All participants had two doses of either the BNT162b2 or mRNA-1273 vaccine. Vaccinated recipients, who were negative for nucleocapsid antibodies, had no history of SARS-CoV-2 infection. At days 3 and 7, half of the medium was exchanged for IL-2 medium. Study-level findings and limits: Clones of infection and vaccine origin contracted markedly late after vaccination.

To note about this clone: The antigen is not known.

The sequencing here drew on CD4+ T cells from PBMCs cultured with HCoV-OC43 spike peptides, taken after COVID-19 vaccination. Subset denoted: HCoV-OC43 spike overlapping peptide pool stimulation. The receptor's source is a human donor who received a COVID-19 vaccine.

CDR3 coding DNA: TGTGCCAGCAGCTCACGGACAGGGGTGATCCATGAGCAGTTCTTC. It yields the protein CASSSRTGVIHEQFF. The chain employs TRBV7-3 and TRBJ2-1, with 9 bases identical to TRBD1. Germline loops: CDR1 SGHTA, CDR2 FQGTGA. V shed 4 bases, J shed 8 bases, and the junction held 9 bases outside the gene matches. The CDR3 is 15 residues long.